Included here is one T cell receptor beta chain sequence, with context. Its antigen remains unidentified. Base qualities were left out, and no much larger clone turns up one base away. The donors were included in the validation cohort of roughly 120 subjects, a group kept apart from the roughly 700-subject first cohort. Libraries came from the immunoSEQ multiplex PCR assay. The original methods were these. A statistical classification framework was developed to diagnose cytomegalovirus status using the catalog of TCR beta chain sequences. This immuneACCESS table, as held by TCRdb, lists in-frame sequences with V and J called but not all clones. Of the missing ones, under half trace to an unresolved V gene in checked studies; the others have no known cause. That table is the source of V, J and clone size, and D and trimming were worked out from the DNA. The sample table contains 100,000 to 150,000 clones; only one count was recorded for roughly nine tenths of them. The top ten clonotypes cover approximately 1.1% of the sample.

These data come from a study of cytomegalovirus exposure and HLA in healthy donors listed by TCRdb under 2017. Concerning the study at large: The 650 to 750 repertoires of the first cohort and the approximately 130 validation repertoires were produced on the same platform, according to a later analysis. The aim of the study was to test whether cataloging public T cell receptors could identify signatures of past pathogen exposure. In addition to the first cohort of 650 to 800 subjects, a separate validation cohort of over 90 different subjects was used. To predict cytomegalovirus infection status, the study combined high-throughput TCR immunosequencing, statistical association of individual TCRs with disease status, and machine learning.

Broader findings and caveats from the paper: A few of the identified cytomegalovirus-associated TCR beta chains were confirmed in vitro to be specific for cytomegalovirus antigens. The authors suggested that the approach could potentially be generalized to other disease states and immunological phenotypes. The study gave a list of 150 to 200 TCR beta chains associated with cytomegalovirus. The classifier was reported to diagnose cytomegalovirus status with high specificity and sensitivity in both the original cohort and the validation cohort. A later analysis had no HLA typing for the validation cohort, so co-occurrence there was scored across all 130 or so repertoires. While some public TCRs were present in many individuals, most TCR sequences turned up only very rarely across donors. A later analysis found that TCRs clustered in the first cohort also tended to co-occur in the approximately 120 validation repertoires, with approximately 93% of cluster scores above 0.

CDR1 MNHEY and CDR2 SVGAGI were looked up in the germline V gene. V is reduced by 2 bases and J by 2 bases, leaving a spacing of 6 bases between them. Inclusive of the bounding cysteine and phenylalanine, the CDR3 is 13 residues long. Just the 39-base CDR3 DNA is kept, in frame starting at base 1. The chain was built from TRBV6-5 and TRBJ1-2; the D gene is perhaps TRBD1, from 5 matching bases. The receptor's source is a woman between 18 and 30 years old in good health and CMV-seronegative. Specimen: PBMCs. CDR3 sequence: CASSYQGNYGYTF. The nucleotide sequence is TGTGCCAGCAGTTACCAGGGAAACTATGGCTACACCTTC.